This T cell receptor (beta chain) was sequenced in a study of blood T cell repertoires in COVID-19. The CDR3 contains 16 residues. Trimming at V came to 2 bases and at J to 3 bases, leaving 4 bases not matched to a gene. Germline V gives CDR1 SGHRS, CDR2 YFSETQ. This clone was found a few times. In the source study's methods: Researchers report that nucleated cell counts were estimated from reference gene primer amplification. The data were produced by immunoSEQ multiplex PCR, yet TCRdb's version contains in-frame clones alone and is incomplete. From that table come the V and J calls and clone size; the DNA was used to work out D and trimming. The table has some 260,000 clones, roughly 77% seen once; the top ten hold around 3.2%.

The chain has TRBV5-1 and TRBJ2-2; 10 bases line up with TRBD2. The sample comprised peripheral blood. This clonotype was sampled from a woman of 80 years or more with acute or convalescent COVID-19. The CDR3 region has the DNA TGCGCCAGCAGCTTTAGCGGGAGGTGGGACACCGGGGAGCTGTTTTTT. Amino acids: CASSFSGRWDTGELFF.